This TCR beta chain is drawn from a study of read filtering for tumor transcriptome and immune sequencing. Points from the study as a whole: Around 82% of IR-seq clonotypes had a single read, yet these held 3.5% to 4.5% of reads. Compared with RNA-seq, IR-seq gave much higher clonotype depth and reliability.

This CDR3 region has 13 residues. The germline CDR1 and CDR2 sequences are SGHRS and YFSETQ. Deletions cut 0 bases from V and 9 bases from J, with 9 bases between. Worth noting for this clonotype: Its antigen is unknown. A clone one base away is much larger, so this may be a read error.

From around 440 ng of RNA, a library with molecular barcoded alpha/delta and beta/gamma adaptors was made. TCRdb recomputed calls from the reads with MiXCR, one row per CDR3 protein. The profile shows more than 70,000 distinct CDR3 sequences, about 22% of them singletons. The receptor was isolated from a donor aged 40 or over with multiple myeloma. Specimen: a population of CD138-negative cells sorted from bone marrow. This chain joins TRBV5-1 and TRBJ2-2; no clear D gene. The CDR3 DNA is TGCGCCAGCAGCTTGGAACCGTCCAGGGAGCTGTTTTTT. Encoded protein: CASSLEPSRELFF. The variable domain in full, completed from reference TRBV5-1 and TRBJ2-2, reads KAGVTQTPRYLIKTRGQQVTLSCSPISGHRSVSWYQQTPGQGLQFLFEYFSETQRNKGNFPGRFSGRQFSNSRSEMNVSTLELGDSALYLCASSLEPSRELFFGEGSRLTVL.